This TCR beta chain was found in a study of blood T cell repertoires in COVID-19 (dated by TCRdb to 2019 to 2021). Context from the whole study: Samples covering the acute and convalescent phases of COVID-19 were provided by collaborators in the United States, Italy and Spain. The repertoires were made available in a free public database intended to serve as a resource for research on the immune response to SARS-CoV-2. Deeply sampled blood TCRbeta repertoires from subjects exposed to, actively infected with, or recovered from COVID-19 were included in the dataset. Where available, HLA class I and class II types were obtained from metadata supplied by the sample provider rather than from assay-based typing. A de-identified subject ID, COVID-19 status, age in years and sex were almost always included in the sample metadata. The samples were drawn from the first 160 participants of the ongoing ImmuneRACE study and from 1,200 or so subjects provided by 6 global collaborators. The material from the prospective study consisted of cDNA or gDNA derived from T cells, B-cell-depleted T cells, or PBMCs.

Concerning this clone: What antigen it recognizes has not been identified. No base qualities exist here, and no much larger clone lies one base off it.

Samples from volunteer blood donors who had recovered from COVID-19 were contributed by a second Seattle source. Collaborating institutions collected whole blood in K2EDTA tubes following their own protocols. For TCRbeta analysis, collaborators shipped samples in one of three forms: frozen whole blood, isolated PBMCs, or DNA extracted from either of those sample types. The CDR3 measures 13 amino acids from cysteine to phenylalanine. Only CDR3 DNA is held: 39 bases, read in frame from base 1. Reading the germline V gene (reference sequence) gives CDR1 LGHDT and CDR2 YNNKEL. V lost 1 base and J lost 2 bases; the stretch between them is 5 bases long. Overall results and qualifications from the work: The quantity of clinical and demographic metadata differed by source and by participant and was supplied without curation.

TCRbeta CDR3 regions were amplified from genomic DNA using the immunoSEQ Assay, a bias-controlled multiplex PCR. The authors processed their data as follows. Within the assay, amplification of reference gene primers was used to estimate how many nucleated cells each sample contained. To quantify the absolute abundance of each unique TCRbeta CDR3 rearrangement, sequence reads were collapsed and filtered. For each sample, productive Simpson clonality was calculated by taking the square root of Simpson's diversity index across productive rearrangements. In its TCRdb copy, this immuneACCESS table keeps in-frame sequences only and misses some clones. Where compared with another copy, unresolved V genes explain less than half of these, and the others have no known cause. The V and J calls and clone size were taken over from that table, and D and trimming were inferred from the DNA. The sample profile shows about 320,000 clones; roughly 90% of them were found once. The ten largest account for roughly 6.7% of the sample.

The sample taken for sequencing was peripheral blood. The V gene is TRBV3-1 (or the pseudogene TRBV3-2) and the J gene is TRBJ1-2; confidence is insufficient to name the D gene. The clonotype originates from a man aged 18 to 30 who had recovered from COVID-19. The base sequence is TGTGCCAGCAGCCAAGGAGTAAACTATGGCTACACCTTC. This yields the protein CASSQGVNYGYTF.